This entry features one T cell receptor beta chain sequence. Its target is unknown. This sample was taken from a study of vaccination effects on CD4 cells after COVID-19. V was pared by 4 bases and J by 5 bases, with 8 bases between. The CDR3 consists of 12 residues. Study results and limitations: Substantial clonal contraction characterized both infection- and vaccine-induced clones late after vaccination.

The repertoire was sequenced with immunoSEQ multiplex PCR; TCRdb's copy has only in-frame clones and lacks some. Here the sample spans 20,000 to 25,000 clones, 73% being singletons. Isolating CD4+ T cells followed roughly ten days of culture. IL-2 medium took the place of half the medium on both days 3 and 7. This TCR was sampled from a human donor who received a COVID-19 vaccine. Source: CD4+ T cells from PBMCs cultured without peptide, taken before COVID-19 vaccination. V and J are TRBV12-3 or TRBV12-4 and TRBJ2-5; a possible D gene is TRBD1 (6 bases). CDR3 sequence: CASSWGQETQYF. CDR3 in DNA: TGTGCCAGCAGTTGGGGGCAGGAGACCCAGTACTTC.